The clone carrying this T cell receptor (beta chain) was seen repeatedly, ten times or more. Its antigen remains unidentified. CDR1 is SEHNR and CDR2 is FQNEAQ in the germline V gene (reference sequence). This CDR3 is 14 amino acids long. With 1 base removed from V and 6 bases from J, the gap between germline ends came to 13 bases. The sample belongs to a study of T cells in Graves' hyperthyroidism and ophthalmopathy. Amplification yielded TCR beta CDR3 regions, with RNA transcripts as the source. The primer set for the first-round RT-PCR of the TCR CDR3 was HTBI. TCRdb ran MiXCR on the multiplex PCR reads and lists one entry per CDR3 protein. This table has 300,000 to 400,000 distinct CDR3 sequences, approximately 17% appearing once. Ophthalmopathy cases met thresholds of Clinical Activity Score at least 3, NOSPECS grade at least 4 and duration under 3 months. Diagnoses were established using clinical symptoms, serum thyroxine and TRAb, thyroid ultrasound and orbital computed tomography. This sample holds PBMCs from about 9.3 ml fresh peripheral blood.

Study-level results: Most thyroid clonotypes with frequency above 0.001 were detected in blood.

The clonotype originates from a man between 18 and 29 years old with Graves' ophthalmopathy. The gene calls are TRBV7-9 and TRBJ2-7, with a possible D match to TRBD1 (5 bases). The source material was blood. This CDR3 is CASSLVGKRGEQYF. The CDR3, as DNA: TGTGCCAGCAGCTTAGTGGGCAAAAGGGGCGAGCAGTACTTC.